Following are 5 T cell receptor beta chains from one sample sequenced in a study of blood T cell repertoires in COVID-19. The method was immunoSEQ multiplex PCR; TCRdb's version includes in-frame clones alone and lacks a portion of them. The sample comprises roughly 150,000 clones, approximately 78% of which are singletons, and 9.5% to 13% rests with the top ten. Sequencing was done on a sample of peripheral blood. The origin of the receptors is a human donor in a cohort sampled during active COVID-19.

CDR3 bases: TGTGCCAGCAGTTTAGGACTAGCGGGGGGGCCGACCAAAAACATTCAGTACTTC. Translating it yields CASSLGLAGGPTKNIQYF. The V gene is TRBV27, the J gene TRBJ2-4; 15 bases line up with TRBD2. With V trimmed by 2 bases and J by 2 bases, 4 bases remained unmatched. Germline-derived CDR1 and CDR2 are MNHEY and SMNVEV (reference sequence). This CDR3 has 18 residues.

The chain joins TRBV30 to TRBJ1-3, with 7 bases identical to TRBD1. Germline V lookup: CDR1 GTSNPN, CDR2 SVGIG (reference sequence). CDR3 size: 13 residues. V shed 5 bases and J 2 bases; nucleotides not matched to a gene: 3. CDR3 coding DNA: TGTGCCTGGGCTACAGGGGCTGGAAACACCATATATTTT. It is translated as CAWATGAGNTIYF.

The J gene is TRBJ2-4, the V gene TRBV4-1; TRBD1 might be the D (5 bases). Trimming took off 1 base at V and 5 bases at J, with 9 bases between the two ends. Germline assignment: CDR1 MGHRA and CDR2 YSYEKL. The CDR3 runs 14 residues. In nucleotides, the CDR3 is TGCGCCAGCAGCCAAGCAGGGTTGGAAAACATTCAGTACTTC. Amino acids: CASSQAGLENIQYF.

The V gene is TRBV6-5, the J gene TRBJ2-1, with 7 bases fitting TRBD1. This CDR3 has 12 amino acids. Germline values: CDR1 MNHEY, CDR2 SVGAGI. J was trimmed by 10 bases and V by 6 bases; bases with no gene match: 6. In DNA form, the CDR3 reads TGTGCCAGCAGCCCCGACAGGGCCGAGCAGTTCTTC. Translation gives CASSPDRAEQFF.

J is TRBJ2-1 and V is TRBV2, with 11 positions matching TRBD2. The germline V gene encodes CDR1 SNHLY and CDR2 FYNNEI. The CDR3 runs to 15 residues. After removal of 4 bases from V and 7 bases from J, the junction contained 6 bases not matched to a gene. In DNA, the CDR3 is TGTGCCAGCAGTGGCACTAGCGGGAGTCATAATGAGCAGTTCTTC. Protein: CASSGTSGSHNEQFF.